The clone carrying this T cell receptor beta chain is termed medium-sized. The target antigen is unknown. This entry belongs to a study of T cells in localized non-small cell lung cancer. Repertoires were generated with immunoSEQ multiplex PCR, while TCRdb's copy carries only in-frame clones and drops some. The sample includes 3,000 to 4,500 clones, around two fifths of them seen just once. The junction had 4 bases not matched to a gene; V was cut back by 2 bases and J by 2 bases. The CDR3 extends over 15 amino acids. Germline V gene sequence: CDR1 MNHGY, CDR2 SAAAGT. Study-wide points: A single tumor region was sequenced, leaving heterogeneity possible.

The clonotype originates from a male donor aged 60 or over with stage I lung adenocarcinoma. Sequences were derived from lung tumor tissue, sampled before any cancer treatment. The V call is TRBV6-8, the J call TRBJ2-3; 7 nucleotides line up with TRBD1. CDR3 in amino acids: CASSYTGTDTDTQYF. CDR3 DNA sequence: TGTGCCAGCAGTTACACCGGGACAGACACAGATACGCAGTATTTT.